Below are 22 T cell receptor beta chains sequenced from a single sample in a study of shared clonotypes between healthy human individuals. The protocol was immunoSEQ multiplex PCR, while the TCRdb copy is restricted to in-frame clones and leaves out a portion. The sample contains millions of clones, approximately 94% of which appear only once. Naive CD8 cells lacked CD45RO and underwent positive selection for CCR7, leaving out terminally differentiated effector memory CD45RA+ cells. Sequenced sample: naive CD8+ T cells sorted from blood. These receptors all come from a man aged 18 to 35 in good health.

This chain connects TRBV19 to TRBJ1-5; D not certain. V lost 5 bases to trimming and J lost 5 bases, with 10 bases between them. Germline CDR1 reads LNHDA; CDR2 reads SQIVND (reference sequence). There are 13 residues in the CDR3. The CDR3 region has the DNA TGTGCCAGTAGTCCGGCAGGCGATCAGCCCCAGCATTTT. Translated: CASSPAGDQPQHF.

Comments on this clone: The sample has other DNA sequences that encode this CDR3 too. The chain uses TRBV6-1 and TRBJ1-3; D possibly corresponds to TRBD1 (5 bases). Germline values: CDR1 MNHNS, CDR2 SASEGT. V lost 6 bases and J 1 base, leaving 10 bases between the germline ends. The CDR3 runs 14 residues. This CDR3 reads CASSDWGSGNTIYF. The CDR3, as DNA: TGTGCCAGCAGCGACTGGGGGTCTGGAAACACCATATATTTT.

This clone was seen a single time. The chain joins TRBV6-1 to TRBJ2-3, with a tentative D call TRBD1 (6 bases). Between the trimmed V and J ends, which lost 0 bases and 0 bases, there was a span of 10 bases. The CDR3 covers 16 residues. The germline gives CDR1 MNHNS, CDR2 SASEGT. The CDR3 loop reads CASSEAGHPSTDTQYF. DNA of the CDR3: TGTGCCAGCAGTGAAGCGGGACACCCAAGCACAGATACGCAGTATTTT.

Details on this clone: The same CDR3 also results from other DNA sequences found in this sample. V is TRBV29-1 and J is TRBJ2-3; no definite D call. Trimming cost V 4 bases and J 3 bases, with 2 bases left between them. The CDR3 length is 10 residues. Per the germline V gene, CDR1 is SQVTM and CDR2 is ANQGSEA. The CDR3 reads CSVGTDTQYF. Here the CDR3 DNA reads TGCAGCGTTGGGACAGATACGCAGTATTTT.

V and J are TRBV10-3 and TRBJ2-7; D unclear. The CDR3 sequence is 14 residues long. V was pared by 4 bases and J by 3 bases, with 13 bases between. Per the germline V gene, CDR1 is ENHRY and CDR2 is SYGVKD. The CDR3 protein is CAISADGRGYEQYF. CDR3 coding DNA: TGTGCCATCAGTGCCGACGGCCGAGGCTACGAGCAGTACTTC.

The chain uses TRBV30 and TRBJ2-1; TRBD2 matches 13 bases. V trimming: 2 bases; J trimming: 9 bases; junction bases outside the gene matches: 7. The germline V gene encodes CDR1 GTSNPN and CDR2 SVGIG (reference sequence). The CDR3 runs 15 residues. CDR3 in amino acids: CAWSPGLAGVREQFF. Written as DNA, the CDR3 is TGTGCCTGGAGTCCAGGACTAGCGGGAGTTCGTGAGCAGTTCTTC.

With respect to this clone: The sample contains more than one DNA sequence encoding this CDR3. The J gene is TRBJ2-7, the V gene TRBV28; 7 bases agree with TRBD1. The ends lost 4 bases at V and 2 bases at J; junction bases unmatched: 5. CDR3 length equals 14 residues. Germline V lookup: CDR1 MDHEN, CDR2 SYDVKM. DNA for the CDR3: TGTGCCAGCAGTTGGACAGGTAACACCTACGAGCAGTACTTC. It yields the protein CASSWTGNTYEQYF.

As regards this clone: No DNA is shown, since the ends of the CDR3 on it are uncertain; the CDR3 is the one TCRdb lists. CDR3 sequence reads: CASTLTFLWTVEKLFF. This sequence joins TRBV9 and TRBJ1-4; whether TRBD1, the table's D call, matches the DNA was not checked. Ends included, the CDR3 has 16 residues. Germline loops: CDR1 SGDLS, CDR2 YYNGEE.

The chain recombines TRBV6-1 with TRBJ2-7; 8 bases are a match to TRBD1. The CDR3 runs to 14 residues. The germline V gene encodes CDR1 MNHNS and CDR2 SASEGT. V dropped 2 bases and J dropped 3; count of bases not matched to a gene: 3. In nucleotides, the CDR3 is TGTGCCAGCAGTGAACCCGGACAGGGCTACGAGCAGTACTTC. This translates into CASSEPGQGYEQYF.

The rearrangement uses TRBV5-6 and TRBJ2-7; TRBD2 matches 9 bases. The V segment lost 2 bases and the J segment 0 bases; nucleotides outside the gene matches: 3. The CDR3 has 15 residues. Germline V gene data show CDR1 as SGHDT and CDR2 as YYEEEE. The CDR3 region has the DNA TGTGCCAGCAGCTTCCTAGCGGGGAGCTCCTACGAGCAGTACTTC. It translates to CASSFLAGSSYEQYF.

The CDR3 bases are TGTGCCAGTAGTATCCAACTCGACAGCGAGCAGTACTTC. It encodes CASSIQLDSEQYF. This rearrangement joins TRBV19 to TRBJ2-7, with a possible D match to TRBD1 (5 bases). The CDR3 sequence is 13 residues long. With 3 bases removed from V and 6 bases from J, the gap between germline ends came to 12 bases. Looked up from germline, CDR1 is LNHDA and CDR2 is SQIVND (reference sequence).

CDR3 in amino acids: CASSQVAYYGYTF. CDR3 in DNA: TGTGCCAGCAGCCAAGTGGCGTACTATGGCTACACCTTC. J is TRBJ1-2 and V is TRBV4-2; D gene unclear. The ends were cut back, 1 base at V and 3 bases at J, with 6 bases in the middle. Germline lookup yields CDR1 LGHNA and CDR2 YNFKEQ. The length of the CDR3 is 13 residues.

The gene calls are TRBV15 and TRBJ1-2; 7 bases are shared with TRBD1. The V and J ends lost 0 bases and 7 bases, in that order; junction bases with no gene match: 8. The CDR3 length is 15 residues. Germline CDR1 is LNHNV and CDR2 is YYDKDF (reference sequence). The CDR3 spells CATSRDTGQLRGYTF. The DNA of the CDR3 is TGTGCCACCAGCAGAGATACGGGACAGCTTCGTGGCTACACCTTC.

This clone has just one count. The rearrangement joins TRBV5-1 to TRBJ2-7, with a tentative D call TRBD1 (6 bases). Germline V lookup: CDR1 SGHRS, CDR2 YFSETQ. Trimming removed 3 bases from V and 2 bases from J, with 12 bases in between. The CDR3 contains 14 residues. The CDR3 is CASSYTGTPYEQYF. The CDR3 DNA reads TGCGCCAGCAGCTACACAGGGACGCCCTACGAGCAGTACTTC.

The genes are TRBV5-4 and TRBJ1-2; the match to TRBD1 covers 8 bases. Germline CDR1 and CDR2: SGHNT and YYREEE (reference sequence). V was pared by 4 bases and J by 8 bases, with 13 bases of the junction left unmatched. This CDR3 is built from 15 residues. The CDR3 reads CASSNPGQGAIGYTF. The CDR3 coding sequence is TGTGCCAGCAGCAACCCTGGGCAGGGGGCGATCGGCTACACCTTC.

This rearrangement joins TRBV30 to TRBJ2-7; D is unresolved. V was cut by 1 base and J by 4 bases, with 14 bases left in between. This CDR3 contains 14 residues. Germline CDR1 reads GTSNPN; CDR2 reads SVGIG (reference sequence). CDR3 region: CAWSGRNLAYEQYF. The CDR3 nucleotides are TGTGCCTGGAGTGGCCGGAACCTGGCTTACGAGCAGTACTTC.

The CDR3 protein is CSAVLDEQFF. As DNA, the CDR3 is TGCAGCGCCGTGTTAGATGAGCAGTTCTTC. The chain uses TRBV29-1 and TRBJ2-1; the D is unclear. The V gene's germline CDR1 is SQVTM and CDR2 ANQGSEA. The ends were cut back, 7 bases at V and 8 bases at J, with 9 bases in the middle. The CDR3 consists of 10 residues.

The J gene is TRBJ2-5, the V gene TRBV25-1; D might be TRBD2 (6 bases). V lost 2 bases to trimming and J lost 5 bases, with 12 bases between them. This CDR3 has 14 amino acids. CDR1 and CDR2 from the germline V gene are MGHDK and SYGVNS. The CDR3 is CASSEIWGRETQYF. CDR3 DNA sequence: TGTGCCAGCAGTGAAATATGGGGGAGGGAGACCCAGTACTTC.

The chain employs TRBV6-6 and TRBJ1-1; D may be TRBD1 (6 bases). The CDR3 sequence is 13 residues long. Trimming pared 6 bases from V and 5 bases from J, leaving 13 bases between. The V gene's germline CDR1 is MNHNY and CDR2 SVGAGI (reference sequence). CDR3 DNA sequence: TGTGCCAGCAGGGCTGGGCAGGGGACTGAAGCTTTCTTT. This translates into CASRAGQGTEAFF.

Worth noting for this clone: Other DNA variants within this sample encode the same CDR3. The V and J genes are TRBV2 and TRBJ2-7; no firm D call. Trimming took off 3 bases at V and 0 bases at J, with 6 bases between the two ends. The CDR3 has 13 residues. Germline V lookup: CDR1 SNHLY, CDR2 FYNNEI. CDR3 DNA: TGTGCCAGCAGTGAGAGATCCTCCTACGAGCAGTACTTC. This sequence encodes CASSERSSYEQYF. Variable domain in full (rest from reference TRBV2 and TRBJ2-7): EPEVTQTPSHQVTQMGQEVILRCVPISNHLYFYWYRQILGQKVEFLVSFYNNEISEKSEIFDDQFSVERPDGSNFTLKIRSTKLEDSAMYFCASSERSSYEQYFGPGTRLTVT.

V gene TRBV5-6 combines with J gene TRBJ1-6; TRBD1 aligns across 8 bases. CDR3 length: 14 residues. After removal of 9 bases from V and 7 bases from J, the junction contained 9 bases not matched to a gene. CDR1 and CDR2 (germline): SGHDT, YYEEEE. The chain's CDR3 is CATRTGWGNSPLHF. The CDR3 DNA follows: TGTGCCACCAGGACAGGGTGGGGAAATTCACCCCTCCACTTT.

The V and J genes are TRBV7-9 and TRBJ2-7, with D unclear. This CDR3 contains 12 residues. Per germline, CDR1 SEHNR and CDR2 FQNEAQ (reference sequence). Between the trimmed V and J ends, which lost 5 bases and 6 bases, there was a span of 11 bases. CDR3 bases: TGTGCCAGCAGCCCCGAGTGGGGCGAGCAGTACTTC. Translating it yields CASSPEWGEQYF.